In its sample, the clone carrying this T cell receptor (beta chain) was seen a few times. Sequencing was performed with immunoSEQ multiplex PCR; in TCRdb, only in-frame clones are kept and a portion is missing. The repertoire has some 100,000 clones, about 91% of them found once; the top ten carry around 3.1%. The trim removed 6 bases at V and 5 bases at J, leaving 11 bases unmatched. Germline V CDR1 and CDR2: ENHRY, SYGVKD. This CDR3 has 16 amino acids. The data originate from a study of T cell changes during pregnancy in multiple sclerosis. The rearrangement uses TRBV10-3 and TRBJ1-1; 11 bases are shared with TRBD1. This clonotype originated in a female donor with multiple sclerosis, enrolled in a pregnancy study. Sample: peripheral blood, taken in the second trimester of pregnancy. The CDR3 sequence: CAIRSGTGGGETEAFF. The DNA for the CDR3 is TGTGCCATCAGATCCGGGACAGGGGGGGGAGAGACTGAAGCTTTCTTT.